This passage covers 29 T cell receptor beta chains from one sample sequenced in a study of T cell responses to AZD1222 COVID-19 vaccine. TCRdb's copy holds only in-frame clones and misses some; the assay was immunoSEQ multiplex PCR. The table has over 150,000 clones, around nine tenths seen once. This specimen was peripheral blood, taken on day 0 of AZD1222 vaccination. The source of these receptors is an adult in good health.

The chain is built from TRBV7-2 and TRBJ2-1, with D unclear. V was pared by 1 base and J by 6 bases, with 4 bases between. CDR3 length: 12 residues. From germline, CDR1 is SGHTA and CDR2 FQGNSA. CDR3 protein: CASSLVINEQFF. The CDR3 bases are TGTGCCAGCAGCTTAGTTATCAATGAGCAGTTCTTC.

The chain combines TRBV10-3 with TRBJ1-2; D is perhaps TRBD1 (6 bases). Trimming left V 8 bases short and J 7 bases short, with 20 bases between. Germline V CDR1 and CDR2: ENHRY, SYGVKD. CDR3 length: 14 amino acids. CDR3 sequence: CAIGGGETLSGYTF. CDR3 nucleotide sequence: TGTGCCATCGGAGGGGGGGAAACACTCTCTGGCTACACCTTC.

The chain has TRBV19 and TRBJ1-1; the match to TRBD1 covers 9 bases. This CDR3 is built from 14 residues. V shed 5 bases, J shed 11 bases, and the junction held 12 bases outside the gene matches. Per the germline V gene, CDR1 is LNHDA and CDR2 is SQIVND (reference sequence). CDR3 in DNA: TGTGCCAGTAGTTCGGGACAGGGCCCTCGTGGGGCTTTCTTT. It codes for CASSSGQGPRGAFF.

The rearrangement joins TRBV4-2 to TRBJ1-2; D is undetermined. In germline, CDR1 is LGHNA, CDR2 YNFKEQ. The CDR3 contains 13 residues. V lost 3 bases to trimming and J lost 3 bases, with 8 bases between them. The CDR3 bases are TGTGCCAGCAGCCAGCGGAGGGACTATGGCTACACCTTC. Its protein product is CASSQRRDYGYTF.

This chain connects TRBV11-2 to TRBJ2-1; D unresolved. The CDR3 totals 10 residues. V shed 5 bases and J shed 8 bases, with 4 bases lying between them. The V gene's germline CDR1 is SGHAT and CDR2 FQNNGV. Here the CDR3 DNA reads TGTGCCAGCAGCGGGCATGAGCAGTTCTTC. Translating gives CASSGHEQFF.

This clone was seen a single time. The chain has TRBV1 and TRBJ2-7; the table's D call of TRBD2 was not tested on the DNA. TRBV1 is deemed a pseudogene. The CDR3 spans 13 residues. The CDR3 sequence: CTSSGGQAYEQYF. CDR3 bases: TGCACCAGCAGCGGAGGGCAGGCCTACGAGCAGTACTTC.

The V and J genes are TRBV7-3 and TRBJ2-3, with D unresolved. V lost 5 bases, J lost 2 bases, and 8 bases lay in between. Germline CDR1 SGHTA, CDR2 FQGTGA. This CDR3 has 13 amino acids. CDR3 sequence reads: CASSRWDTDTQYF. The CDR3 DNA sequence: TGTGCCAGCAGCAGATGGGACACAGATACGCAGTATTTT.

The chain links TRBV6-2 or TRBV6-3 to TRBJ1-5; D gene ambiguous. The CDR3 has 13 residues. CDR1 and CDR2 (germline): MNHEY, SVGEGT. V was pared by 0 bases and J by 4 bases, with 4 bases between. CDR3 protein: CASSYSRNQPQHF. The CDR3 coding sequence is TGTGCCAGCAGTTACTCGAGGAATCAGCCCCAGCATTTT.

This rearrangement joins TRBV6-2 or TRBV6-3 to TRBJ1-4; D gene unclear. From germline, CDR1 is MNHEY and CDR2 SVGEGT. V gave up 2 bases and J gave up 2 bases, with 6 bases separating them. The CDR3 contains 14 residues. CDR3 protein: CASSYVGTNEKLFF. The CDR3, as DNA: TGTGCCAGCAGTTACGTTGGGACTAATGAAAAACTGTTTTTT.

The chain has TRBV27 and TRBJ2-1; D perhaps matches TRBD2 (5 bases). The CDR3 contains 16 residues. Per germline, CDR1 MNHEY and CDR2 SMNVEV (reference sequence). The V and J ends lost 5 bases and 5 bases respectively, with 19 bases between them. CDR3: CASSPLQRRVDNEQFF. DNA of the CDR3: TGTGCCAGCAGTCCCCTGCAAAGGCGGGTCGACAATGAGCAGTTCTTC.

The chain couples TRBV9 to TRBJ1-6; 8 bases are shared with TRBD1. CDR3 length equals 15 residues. J gave up 7 bases and V 2 bases, and 5 bases lay outside the gene matches. CDR1 is SGDLS, CDR2 YYNGEE, per germline. CDR3 region: CASSVQGADNSPLHF. CDR3 bases: TGTGCCAGCAGCGTCCAGGGGGCTGACAATTCACCCCTCCACTTT.

V and J are TRBV7-2 and TRBJ1-2, with D possibly being TRBD1 (6 bases). Germline CDR1 SGHTA, CDR2 FQGNSA. The CDR3 has 13 amino acids. V lost 1 base to trimming and J lost 6 bases, with 9 bases between them. The CDR3 spells CASSLDRDDGYTF. The CDR3 region has the DNA TGTGCCAGCAGCTTAGACAGGGATGATGGCTACACCTTC.

The J gene is TRBJ2-7, the V gene TRBV6-4; 9 positions match TRBD1. The CDR3 length is 14 residues. V lost 2 bases, J lost 4 bases, and 3 bases stayed unmatched. Germline CDR1 reads MRHNA; CDR2 reads SNTAGT. The CDR3 sequence is CASSDRDREYEQYF. DNA of the CDR3: TGTGCCAGCAGTGACCGGGACAGGGAGTACGAGCAGTACTTC.

J is TRBJ1-5 and V is TRBV21-1; the table assigns TRBD1, which was not confirmed against the DNA. TRBV21-1 is given as a pseudogene. The length of the CDR3 is 14 residues. The CDR3 loop is CASSTTGGGQPQHF. In nucleotides, the CDR3 is TGTGCCAGCAGCACAACAGGGGGGGGTCAGCCCCAGCATTTT.

This chain connects TRBV18 to TRBJ1-2; weak D call: TRBD1 (6 bases). The CDR3 is 14 amino acids. CDR1 is KGHSH and CDR2 is LQKENI in the germline V gene. V lost 3 bases and J lost 6, with 14 bases in between. In DNA form, the CDR3 reads TGTGCCAGCTCACCTCAAGGGGGGCTGGATGGCTACACCTTC. The encoded protein is CASSPQGGLDGYTF.

V gene TRBV19 combines with J gene TRBJ1-2; D may be TRBD1 (5 bases). Germline V lookup: CDR1 LNHDA, CDR2 SQIVND (reference sequence). The length of the CDR3 is 15 residues. The ends were cut back, 0 bases at V and 0 bases at J, with 8 bases in the middle. The CDR3 coding sequence is TGTGCCAGTAGTATAGAACGAGGGGCTAACTATGGCTACACCTTC. It translates to CASSIERGANYGYTF.

The rearrangement uses TRBV5-1 and TRBJ2-7; no definite D call. Germline V gene lookup returns CDR1 SGHRS and CDR2 YFSETQ. Trimming shortened V by 0 bases and J by 0 bases, and 7 bases separated the two germline ends. The CDR3 is 14 amino acids. The CDR3 loop is CASSLEVSSYEQYF. The CDR3 region has the DNA TGCGCCAGCAGCTTGGAGGTGAGCTCCTACGAGCAGTACTTC. The full variable domain, with the rest looked up from reference TRBV5-1 and TRBJ2-7, is KAGVTQTPRYLIKTRGQQVTLSCSPISGHRSVSWYQQTPGQGLQFLFEYFSETQRNKGNFPGRFSGRQFSNSRSEMNVSTLELGDSALYLCASSLEVSSYEQYFGPGTRLTVT.

This chain joins TRBV14 and TRBJ1-3; no clear D gene. This CDR3 is 15 amino acids long. The germline gives CDR1 SGHDN, CDR2 FVKESK. The V end was cut by 5 bases, the J end by 0 bases, with 11 bases between. The DNA for the CDR3 is TGTGCCAGCAGCTACCGGACGAACTCTGGAAACACCATATATTTT. This translates into CASSYRTNSGNTIYF.

This chain links TRBV5-6 with TRBJ2-7; D unclear. CDR1 and CDR2 from the germline V gene are SGHDT and YYEEEE. V lost 0 bases and J lost 5, with 6 bases in between. CDR3 length equals 12 residues. In DNA, the CDR3 is TGTGCCAGCAGCTTGGGTCTCAACGAGCAGTACTTC. Its protein product is CASSLGLNEQYF. Based on the CDR3 plus reference TRBV5-6 and TRBJ2-7, the full variable domain is DAGVTQSPTHLIKTRGQQVTLRCSPKSGHDTVSWYQQALGQGPQFIFQYYEEEERQRGNFPDRFSGHQFPNYSSELNVNALLLGDSALYLCASSLGLNEQYFGPGTRLTVT.

The V and J genes are TRBV19 and TRBJ1-2; 9 nucleotides agree with TRBD1. J was trimmed by 5 bases and V by 5 bases; bases with no gene match: 9. CDR3 length equals 15 residues. Germline V gene lookup returns CDR1 LNHDA and CDR2 SQIVND (reference sequence). The CDR3 here is CASSSPRTGEYGYTF. The DNA of the CDR3 is TGTGCCAGTAGTTCCCCCCGGACAGGGGAATATGGCTACACCTTC.

This clone showed up many times. V usage is TRBV5-1 and J usage is TRBJ1-1; D is uncertain. The CDR3 spans 14 residues. V was shortened by 0 bases and J by 5 bases, with 11 bases between the two germline ends. Germline loops: CDR1 SGHRS, CDR2 YFSETQ. This chain's CDR3 is CASSLDGVWTEAFF. The CDR3 coding sequence is TGCGCCAGCAGCTTGGATGGGGTTTGGACTGAAGCTTTCTTT.

This clone was counted once. The chain recombines TRBV7-9 with TRBJ1-2; 7 bases are a match to TRBD1. Germline-derived CDR1 and CDR2 are SEHNR and FQNEAQ (reference sequence). V was pared by 5 bases and J by 4 bases, with 4 bases of the junction left unmatched. There are 13 residues in the CDR3. CDR3 amino acids: CASSPRDSYGYTF. CDR3 coding DNA: TGTGCCAGCAGCCCCAGGGACAGCTATGGCTACACCTTC.

The V call is TRBV4-3, the J call TRBJ2-7, with a possible D match to TRBD1 (6 bases). The length of the CDR3 is 15 residues. V was trimmed by 0 bases and J by 5 bases, leaving 14 bases between them. Per germline, CDR1 LGHNA and CDR2 YSLEER. The CDR3 loop reads CASSQDNTGSDEQYF. The CDR3 bases are TGCGCCAGCAGCCAAGATAACACAGGGAGTGACGAGCAGTACTTC.

The chain is built from TRBV6-5 and TRBJ1-1, with D perhaps matching TRBD1 (6 bases). Germline assignment: CDR1 MNHEY and CDR2 SVGAGI. CDR3 size: 15 residues. The germline V and J ends were trimmed by 3 bases and 6 bases, with 17 bases remaining between them. In DNA, the CDR3 is TGTGCCAGCAGTTATTCAGGGGAGGAGAGGGCTGAAGCTTTCTTT. Translating gives CASSYSGEERAEAFF.

This chain links TRBV21-1 with TRBJ1-5; TRBD1 is the table's D call, not checked against the DNA. TRBV21-1 is a pseudogene locus. This CDR3 has 19 amino acids. The CDR3 sequence is CASSKVGGQGNGSNQPQHF. The CDR3 DNA reads TGTGCCAGCAGCAAAGTGGGAGGACAGGGAAACGGAAGCAATCAGCCCCAGCATTTT.

CDR3 amino acids: CASSEVADTGAPLHF. CDR3 nucleotides: TGTGCCAGCAGTGAAGTAGCGGACACGGGTGCACCCCTCCACTTT. The chain has TRBV6-1 and TRBJ1-6, with D perhaps TRBD1 (5 bases). The CDR3 spans 15 residues. Germline CDR1 MNHNS, CDR2 SASEGT. V was shortened by 1 base and J by 11 bases, with 15 bases between the two germline ends.

The V gene is TRBV28, the J gene TRBJ2-1; 9 bases are a match to TRBD1. There are 15 residues in the CDR3. The germline gives CDR1 MDHEN, CDR2 SYDVKM. Trimming cost V 6 bases and J 0 bases; bases outside gene matches: 3. The DNA for the CDR3 is TGTGCCAGCAGCCAGACAGGGGGCTCCTACAATGAGCAGTTCTTC. It yields the protein CASSQTGGSYNEQFF.

The CDR3 bases are TGTGCCACCAGCAGAGATGATTGGGGCGCAACTAATGAAAAACTGTTTTTT. It specifies CATSRDDWGATNEKLFF. The chain uses TRBV15 and TRBJ1-4, with D maybe TRBD1 (5 bases). Looked up from germline, CDR1 is LNHNV and CDR2 is YYDKDF (reference sequence). The CDR3 extends over 17 amino acids. Trimming removed 0 bases from V and 0 bases from J, with 11 bases in between.

The J gene is TRBJ2-3, the V gene TRBV11-2; 9 bases are a match to TRBD1. Germline-derived CDR1 and CDR2 are SGHAT and FQNNGV. The junction had 5 bases not matched to a gene; V was cut back by 4 bases and J by 3 bases. The CDR3 length is 15 residues. CDR3 nucleotide sequence: TGTGCCAGCAGCTATACCGGGACAGGGACAGATACGCAGTATTTT. It translates to CASSYTGTGTDTQYF.